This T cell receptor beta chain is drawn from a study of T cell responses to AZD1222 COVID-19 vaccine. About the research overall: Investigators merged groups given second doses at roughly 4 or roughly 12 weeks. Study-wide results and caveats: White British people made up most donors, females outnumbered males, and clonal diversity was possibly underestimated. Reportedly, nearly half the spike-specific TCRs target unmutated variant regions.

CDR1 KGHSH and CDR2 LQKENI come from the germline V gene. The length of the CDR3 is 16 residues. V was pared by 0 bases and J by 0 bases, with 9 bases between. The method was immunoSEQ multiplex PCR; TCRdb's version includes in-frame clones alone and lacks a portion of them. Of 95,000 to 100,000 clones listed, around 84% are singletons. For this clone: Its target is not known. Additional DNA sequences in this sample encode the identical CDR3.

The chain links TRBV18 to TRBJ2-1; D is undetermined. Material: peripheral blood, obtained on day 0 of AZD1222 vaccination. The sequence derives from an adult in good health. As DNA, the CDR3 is TGTGCCAGCTCACCACCGGGCGGCAGCTCCTACAATGAGCAGTTCTTC. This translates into CASSPPGGSSYNEQFF.